What follows is one TCR beta chain and its context. The data were obtained in a study of shared clonotypes between healthy human individuals. Germline CDR1 and CDR2: MNHEY and SMNVEV (reference sequence). Trimming shortened V by 5 bases and J by 7 bases, and 12 bases separated the two germline ends. The CDR3 runs 13 residues. TCRdb's copy holds only in-frame clones and misses some; the assay was immunoSEQ multiplex PCR. The data contain approximately 740,000 clones, about 92% of them seen just once; the ten biggest clones take up less than 25%. As defined, naive CD8 cells were CD45RO-negative and positively selected for CCR7, with terminally differentiated effector memory CD45RA+ cells excluded.

The chain recombines TRBV27 with TRBJ2-1; a possible D gene is TRBD2 (6 bases). The TCR originated in a man aged 25-45 years in good health. Sequences were obtained from naive CD8+ T cells sorted from blood. The CDR3 coding sequence is TGTGCCAGCAGTCAGGGACTTCTAAATGAGCAGTTCTTC. It is translated as CASSQGLLNEQFF.